This T cell receptor (beta chain) was captured in a study of T cell responses to AZD1222 COVID-19 vaccine. Whole-study context: Both about-4-week and about-12-week second-dose recipients were combined.

In the case of this clone: Its target is unknown.

Assay used: immunoSEQ multiplex PCR; TCRdb lists only in-frame clones, some missing. In the table there are around 50,000 clones, about 90% of which are singletons. The CDR3 totals 17 residues. V lost 6 bases, J lost 6 bases, and 17 bases stayed unmatched. Germline CDR1 MDHEN, CDR2 SYDVKM. Broader study findings: Regions 160-218 and 743-854 held dominance among vaccine-associated CD4 TCRs, which spanned spike. Clonal diversity was possibly underestimated; the donors were predominantly white British and more often female. Once two AZD1222 doses were given, Spike-specific TCR breadth and depth went up.

The sample consisted of peripheral blood, taken on day 0 of AZD1222 vaccination. The clonotype originates from an adult in good health. The gene calls are TRBV28 and TRBJ1-2; 9 bases align to TRBD1. This CDR3 is CASSRAGQGTGLDGYTF. The CDR3 DNA sequence: TGTGCCAGCAGCCGCGCGGGACAGGGAACAGGGCTTGATGGCTACACCTTC.